This is a list of T cell receptor beta chains from one sample in a study of T cell repertoires in cytomegalovirus infection. MiXCR, run by TCRdb on the reads, gives a single entry per CDR3 protein. The table includes almost 550,000 distinct CDR3 sequences, approximately 17% detected once. The specimen sequenced was CD8+ T cells from PBMCs. The receptor set was obtained from a human donor in good health (CMV status not recorded). Some clones in this sample may be carry-over from other donors' samples. Both conserved end residues are part of each CDR3. A D gene is named only where the DNA matches it firmly. Clone size is given for some rows only: seen once, a few or many times, or a class if the clone is expanded.

d_call	clone_size	v_call	j_call	cdr3_aa	cdr3_nt
TRBD2	few	TRBV11-2	TRBJ2-5	CASSTRAGALQETQYF	TGTGCCAGCAGCACTCGAGCGGGGGCCCTCCAAGAGACCCAGTACTTC
-	many	TRBV6-1	TRBJ2-1	CASSEWPGAGSYNEQFF	TGTGCCAGCAGTGAATGGCCAGGGGCTGGCTCCTACAATGAGCAGTTCTTC
-	-	TRBV28	TRBJ2-5	CASSPRGIGSRETQYF	TGTGCCAGCAGTCCCCGGGGTATCGGGAGCCGCGAGACCCAGTACTTC
-	many	TRBV28	TRBJ2-2	CASRLTSPSVDGELFF	TGTGCCAGCAGACTGACGAGCCCATCAGTTGACGGGGAGCTGTTTTTT
-	many	TRBV10-3	TRBJ2-1	CAISGQGRTYNEQFF	TGTGCCATCAGTGGCCAGGGGCGCACCTACAATGAGCAGTTCTTC
TRBD2	-	TRBV2	TRBJ2-4	CASSEASSGRHIQYF	TGTGCCAGCAGTGAAGCGTCTAGCGGGCGTCACATTCAGTACTTC
-	-	TRBV5-6	TRBJ1-2	CASSFFNNYGYTF	TGTGCCAGCAGCTTTTTTAATAACTATGGCTACACCTTC
-	few	TRBV13	TRBJ2-7	CASSLSSWGRVGEQYF	TGTGCCAGCAGCTTATCAAGTTGGGGCAGGGTAGGTGAGCAGTACTTC
-	few	TRBV5-1	TRBJ1-5	CASSFSPSNQPQHF	TGCGCCAGCAGCTTTTCCCCTAGCAATCAGCCCCAGCATTTT
-	-	TRBV27	TRBJ1-4	CASLGGTREKLFF	TGTGCCAGCCTAGGGGGGACCCGGGAAAAACTGTTTTTT
-	few	TRBV6-1	TRBJ1-2	CASSEARYYGYTF	TGTGCCAGCAGTGAAGCGAGGTACTATGGCTACACCTTC
-	few	TRBV12-3/TRBV12-4	TRBJ1-1	CASSLGLSNTEAFF	TGTGCCAGCAGTTTAGGGCTCTCGAACACTGAAGCTTTCTTT
-	-	TRBV7-3	TRBJ1-6	CASSFKGWNSPLHF	TGTGCCAGCAGCTTTAAGGGTTGGAATTCACCCCTCCACTTT
TRBD2	-	TRBV19	TRBJ2-7	CASSPGLAGEESYEQYF	TGTGCCAGTAGTCCTGGACTAGCGGGAGAGGAATCCTACGAGCAGTACTTC
TRBD2	few	TRBV3-1	TRBJ2-1	CASSLQQLAGGTTYNEQFF	TGTGCCAGCAGCCTCCAACAGTTAGCGGGGGGGACCACCTACAATGAGCAGTTCTTC
-	-	TRBV13	TRBJ1-1	CASSHPGDMNTEAFF	TGTGCCAGCAGCCATCCAGGGGATATGAACACTGAAGCTTTCTTT
-	many	TRBV12-5	TRBJ2-1	CASGLVWDEQFF	TGTGCTAGTGGTTTGGTATGGGATGAGCAGTTCTTC
TRBD2	many	TRBV7-8	TRBJ2-2	CASSTSLVWRAGGPTGELFF	TGTGCCAGCAGCACCAGCTTAGTTTGGAGAGCGGGGGGCCCCACCGGGGAGCTGTTTTTT
TRBD2	many	TRBV12-3/TRBV12-4	TRBJ2-5	CASSSGTREETQYF	TGTGCCAGCAGTTCTGGGACTAGGGAAGAGACCCAGTACTTC
-	few	TRBV24-1	TRBJ2-1	CATSDAPRSNEQFF	TGTGCCACCAGTGATGCCCCTAGGAGCAATGAGCAGTTCTTC
-	many	TRBV7-6	TRBJ1-1	CASSLGGQNTEAFF	TGTGCCAGCAGCTTGGGAGGACAGAACACTGAAGCTTTCTTT
-	few	TRBV28	TRBJ1-6	CASGMYYNSPLHF	TGTGCCAGCGGGATGTACTATAATTCACCCCTCCACTTT
-	few	TRBV11-2	TRBJ2-2	CASSPVTAQPTGELFF	TGTGCCAGCAGCCCGGTGACAGCACAGCCCACCGGGGAGCTGTTTTTT
-	many	TRBV19	TRBJ1-5	CASSMYEGPIFNQPQHF	TGTGCCAGTAGTATGTATGAGGGCCCGATTTTCAATCAGCCCCAGCATTTT
-	many	TRBV7-9	TRBJ2-5	CASSLGWKISSEETQYF	TGTGCCAGCAGCTTGGGATGGAAGATCAGTTCCGAGGAGACCCAGTACTTC
TRBD1	few	TRBV3-1	TRBJ2-1	CASSLTGTAGNEQFF	TGTGCCAGCAGCCTCACCGGGACAGCTGGCAATGAGCAGTTCTTC
-	many	TRBV6-5	TRBJ1-2	CASSYWAGAYGYTF	TGTGCCAGCAGTTACTGGGCTGGGGCCTATGGCTACACCTTC
TRBD1	many	TRBV3-1	TRBJ2-1	CASSQARDSYNEQFF	TGTGCCAGCAGCCAAGCCCGGGACAGCTACAATGAGCAGTTCTTC
-	few	TRBV29-1	TRBJ1-2	CSVEESVRGYTF	TGCAGCGTTGAAGAGTCCGTGCGTGGCTACACCTTC
-	few	TRBV29-1	TRBJ2-2	CSVVGAGELFF	TGCAGCGTTGTTGGGGCCGGGGAGCTGTTTTTT
-	few	TRBV29-1	TRBJ2-7	CSVEESDRYEQYF	TGCAGCGTTGAAGAATCCGACCGCTACGAGCAGTACTTC
TRBD1	-	TRBV29-1	TRBJ2-7	CSVEGDRFYEQYF	TGCAGCGTTGAAGGGGACAGGTTCTACGAGCAGTACTTC
-	few	TRBV6-5	TRBJ1-1	CASSYEGSTEAFF	TGTGCCAGCAGTTACGAGGGGAGCACTGAAGCTTTCTTT
-	-	TRBV25-1	TRBJ2-6	CASSAVAGANVLTF	TGTGCCAGCAGTGCGGTGGCTGGGGCCAACGTCCTGACTTTC
-	many	TRBV2	TRBJ2-7	CARQGLYEQYF	TGTGCCAGACAGGGTTTGTACGAGCAGTACTTC
-	few	TRBV20-1	TRBJ1-6	CSASDAGRGSPLHF	TGCAGTGCTAGTGATGCGGGCAGGGGTTCACCCCTCCACTTT
TRBD2	many	TRBV7-6	TRBJ2-2	CASSLGLAARTGELFF	TGTGCCAGCAGCTTAGGGCTAGCGGCAAGAACCGGGGAGCTGTTTTTT
-	many	TRBV12-3/TRBV12-4	TRBJ2-3	CASIGLPSSDTQYF	TGTGCCAGCATTGGACTACCTAGCTCAGATACGCAGTATTTT
-	-	TRBV5-1	TRBJ1-1	CASSLGLDGGLNTEAFF	TGCGCCAGCAGCTTGGGTTTAGACGGCGGATTGAACACTGAAGCTTTCTTT
TRBD2	few	TRBV5-4	TRBJ2-1	CASSFEAGGFYNEQFF	TGTGCCAGCAGCTTCGAAGCGGGGGGGTTCTACAATGAGCAGTTCTTC
-	many	TRBV7-9	TRBJ2-5	CASSSSSRGWYQETQYF	TGTGCCAGCAGCTCAAGTTCGAGGGGCTGGTACCAAGAGACCCAGTACTTC
TRBD2	few	TRBV20-1	TRBJ2-1	CSASSGTSGNEQFF	TGCAGTGCTTCCTCCGGGACTAGCGGGAACGAGCAGTTCTTC
-	few	TRBV6-5	TRBJ2-1	CASSFLGGAEDYNEQFF	TGTGCCAGCAGTTTCCTGGGGGGGGCCGAGGACTACAATGAGCAGTTCTTC
-	-	TRBV9	TRBJ2-1	CASSVEAGSGNEQFF	TGTGCCAGCAGCGTAGAGGCGGGTTCTGGCAATGAGCAGTTCTTC
-	many	TRBV12-3/TRBV12-4	TRBJ2-7	CASSFGNSYEQYF	TGTGCCAGCAGTTTTGGCAACTCCTACGAGCAGTACTTC
-	-	TRBV9	TRBJ2-1	CASSDRHNEQFF	TGTGCCAGCAGCGACAGACACAATGAGCAGTTCTTC
TRBD1	many	TRBV10-3	TRBJ1-5	CAISERQGRNQPQHF	TGTGCCATCAGTGAGAGACAGGGAAGAAATCAGCCCCAGCATTTT
-	many	TRBV6-5	TRBJ2-1	CASSYWADPTMSSYNEQFF	TGTGCCAGCAGTTACTGGGCAGACCCAACCATGAGCTCCTACAATGAGCAGTTCTTC
TRBD1	many	TRBV28	TRBJ1-5	CASSAWGTARNQPQHF	TGTGCCAGCAGTGCCTGGGGGACAGCTCGCAATCAGCCCCAGCATTTT
TRBD1	many	TRBV7-6	TRBJ1-6	CASSTDRGVSPLHF	TGTGCCAGCAGCACGGACAGGGGTGTTTCACCCCTCCACTTT
-	many	TRBV7-6	TRBJ1-1	CASSADGTEAFF	TGTGCCAGCAGCGCCGATGGGACTGAAGCTTTCTTT
-	few	TRBV27	TRBJ2-7	CASSLNSGHNYEQYF	TGTGCCAGCAGTTTAAATAGCGGACACAACTACGAGCAGTACTTC
-	-	TRBV28	TRBJ2-7	CASSWAGDYEQYF	TGTGCCAGCAGTTGGGCAGGGGACTACGAGCAGTACTTC